What follows is one T cell receptor (beta chain) and its context. This CDR3 has 16 amino acids. V lost 4 bases and J 4 bases, leaving 17 bases between the germline ends. CDR1 SGDLS and CDR2 YYNGEE come from the germline V gene. Under the authors' procedure: Estimation of nucleated cell counts was performed using reference gene primer amplification. Sequencing used immunoSEQ multiplex PCR; TCRdb keeps in-frame clones, though not all of them. From that table come the V and J calls and clone size; the DNA was used to work out D and trimming. The profile shows roughly 53,000 clones, about 80% of them singletons. These data originate in a study of blood T cell repertoires in COVID-19. Across the whole study: Both acute and convalescent COVID-19 samples were obtained from the United States, Italy and Spain. PBMCs, B-cell-depleted T cells, or T cells provided the cDNA or gDNA that made up the material.

The rearrangement joins TRBV9 to TRBJ1-4; D unresolved. The sequenced sample consisted of peripheral blood. This TCR came from a man between 45 and 60 years old with active or convalescent COVID-19. CDR3 protein: CASSPTSGFINEKLFF. CDR3 coding DNA: TGTGCCAGCAGCCCCACCTCGGGGTTTATTAATGAAAAACTGTTTTTT.